Following are 21 T cell receptor beta chains from one sample sequenced in a study of blood T cell repertoires in COVID-19. This table comes from immunoSEQ multiplex PCR, and its TCRdb copy is limited to in-frame clones, with some not included. The sample holds 150,000 to 200,000 clones, more than 75% seen once. Sequences were obtained from peripheral blood. These receptors were obtained from a man in his 60s with active or convalescent COVID-19.

V and J are TRBV18 and TRBJ1-5, with a tentative D call TRBD1 (5 bases). Germline CDR1 and CDR2: KGHSH and LQKENI. V was clipped by 4 bases and J by 7 bases, with 11 bases between them. The CDR3 consists of 13 residues. In nucleotides, the CDR3 is TGTGCCAGCTCACAAGCGACAGACCAGCCCCAGCATTTT. It codes for CASSQATDQPQHF. Looking up the rest from reference TRBV18 and TRBJ1-5 gives the full variable domain: NAGVMQNPRHLVRRRGQEARLRCSPMKGHSHVYWYRQLPEEGLKFMVYLQKENIIDESGMPKERFSAEFPKEGPSILRIQQVVRGDSAAYFCASSQATDQPQHFGDGTRLSIL.

This chain joins TRBV12-3 or TRBV12-4 and TRBJ1-5; perhaps TRBD1 as D (5 bases). The V and J ends lost 3 bases and 7 bases respectively, with 10 bases between them. The CDR3 length is 13 residues. This chain's CDR3 is CASSFREDQPQHF. The CDR3 nucleotides read TGTGCCAGCAGTTTCAGGGAGGACCAGCCCCAGCATTTT.

The rearrangement joins TRBV7-2 to TRBJ2-2; tentative D call: TRBD2 (6 bases). V shed 1 base and J shed 5 bases, with 11 bases lying between them. This CDR3 has 15 residues. The germline CDR1 and CDR2 sequences are SGHTA and FQGNSA. In DNA, the CDR3 is TGTGCCAGCAGCTTAGGGGGAGGAGGGACCGGGGAGCTGTTTTTT. The encoded protein is CASSLGGGGTGELFF.

J is TRBJ1-2 and V is TRBV6-5; tentatively, D is TRBD1 (6 bases). V shed 7 bases and J shed 5 bases, with 11 bases lying between them. CDR3 length: 12 residues. Germline CDR1 reads MNHEY; CDR2 reads SVGAGI. DNA for the CDR3: TGTGCCAGCATACACAGGGAGTATGGCTACACCTTC. Protein: CASIHREYGYTF.

CDR3 protein: CASSPGGDDTIYF. Written as DNA, the CDR3 is TGTGCCAGCTCACCAGGGGGGGACGACACCATATATTTT. V gene TRBV18 combines with J gene TRBJ1-3, with a weak D call TRBD1 (5 bases). The V end was cut by 2 bases, the J end by 8 bases, with 10 bases between. Germline CDR1 and CDR2: KGHSH and LQKENI. CDR3 length: 13 residues.

The chain has TRBV7-2 and TRBJ2-1; 7 bases map to TRBD1. V was clipped by 0 bases and J by 4 bases; unmatched bases: 3. Germline CDR1 reads SGHTA; CDR2 reads FQGNSA. The CDR3 contains 15 residues. The CDR3 here is CASSLAGTVYNEQFF. The CDR3 nucleotides are TGTGCCAGCAGCTTAGCGGGGACAGTTTACAATGAGCAGTTCTTC.

This rearrangement joins TRBV5-8 to TRBJ1-6; D is ambiguous. V lost 4 bases and J 7 bases, leaving 12 bases between the germline ends. Germline V lookup: CDR1 SGHTS, CDR2 YDEGEE. This CDR3 is built from 14 residues. The CDR3 reads CASSPGRTNSPLHF. CDR3 coding DNA: TGTGCCAGCAGCCCGGGGAGAACCAATTCACCCCTCCACTTT.

The chain joins TRBV5-1 to TRBJ2-7; 10 bases match TRBD2. CDR3 length: 18 amino acids. Trimming cost V 0 bases and J 2 bases; bases outside gene matches: 11. Germline V lookup: CDR1 SGHRS, CDR2 YFSETQ. The CDR3 region has the DNA TGCGCCAGCAGCTTGGCCACAGCGGGGGGGCAACCGCCCTACGAGCAGTACTTC. Its protein is CASSLATAGGQPPYEQYF. Complete variable domain (other parts from reference TRBV5-1 and TRBJ2-7): KAGVTQTPRYLIKTRGQQVTLSCSPISGHRSVSWYQQTPGQGLQFLFEYFSETQRNKGNFPGRFSGRQFSNSRSEMNVSTLELGDSALYLCASSLATAGGQPPYEQYFGPGTRLTVT.

The J gene is TRBJ2-3, the V gene TRBV29-1, with D possibly being TRBD1 (6 bases). This CDR3 region has 13 residues. The germline CDR1 and CDR2 sequences are SQVTM and ANQGSEA. The V end was cut by 4 bases, the J end by 0 bases, with 8 bases between. The CDR3 here is CSVGRGSTDTQYF. The CDR3 bases are TGCAGCGTTGGCAGGGGTAGCACAGATACGCAGTATTTT.

J is TRBJ1-6 and V is TRBV7-2; 8 positions agree with TRBD1. After removal of 5 bases from V and 9 bases from J, the junction contained 9 bases not matched to a gene. The germline V gene encodes CDR1 SGHTA and CDR2 FQGNSA. The CDR3 contains 15 residues. In DNA, the CDR3 is TGTGCCAGCAGCCCGCAGGGGGCTATCGGTTCACCCCTCCACTTT. Translating it yields CASSPQGAIGSPLHF.

DNA for the CDR3: TGCGCCAGCAGCCAGAGGGCCGGGGAGACCCAGTACTTC. Translation gives CASSQRAGETQYF. This chain links TRBV5-1 with TRBJ2-5, with D perhaps matching TRBD2 (5 bases). The CDR3 is 13 residues long. In germline, CDR1 is SGHRS, CDR2 YFSETQ. V lost 4 bases and J lost 5, with 12 bases in between.

CDR3 protein: CASSLGTDNSPLHF. CDR3 coding DNA: TGTGCCAGCAGCTTGGGGACAGATAATTCACCCCTCCACTTT. The rearrangement uses TRBV5-6 and TRBJ1-6, with D possibly being TRBD1 (6 bases). This CDR3 comprises 14 residues. CDR1 is SGHDT, CDR2 YYEEEE, per germline. Trimming took 0 bases from V and 5 from J, leaving 6 bases between them.

J is TRBJ2-1 and V is TRBV5-6; TRBD2 matches at 12 bases. Looked up from germline, CDR1 is SGHDT and CDR2 is YYEEEE. This CDR3 contains 15 residues. With 2 bases clipped from V and 6 bases from J, the junction kept 3 bases outside the gene matches. CDR3 loop: CASSFTSGRFNEQFF. The DNA for the CDR3 is TGTGCCAGCAGCTTTACTAGCGGGAGGTTCAATGAGCAGTTCTTC.

J is TRBJ1-6 and V is TRBV7-6; 7 nucleotides line up with TRBD1. Germline V gene lookup returns CDR1 SGHVS and CDR2 FNYEAQ. V gave up 5 bases and J gave up 6 bases; unmatched junction bases: 7. The CDR3 runs 15 residues. The CDR3 loop is CASSPGTAINSPLHF. The CDR3, as DNA: TGTGCCAGCAGCCCCGGGACAGCGATTAATTCACCCCTCCACTTT.

V and J are TRBV6-5 and TRBJ2-3; D unclear. V lost 2 bases and J lost 1, with 10 bases in between. CDR3 length: 15 residues. CDR1 is MNHEY, CDR2 SVGAGI, per germline. The CDR3 reads CASSYPNGGTDTQYF. The CDR3 DNA follows: TGTGCCAGCAGTTACCCTAATGGAGGCACAGATACGCAGTATTTT.

J is TRBJ1-1 and V is TRBV13; unclear D gene. Trimming shortened V by 0 bases and J by 7 bases, and 9 bases separated the two germline ends. From germline, CDR1 is PRHDT and CDR2 FYEKMQ (reference sequence). This CDR3 region has 13 residues. CDR3 loop: CASSLGGHGEAFF. Here the CDR3 DNA reads TGTGCCAGCAGCTTAGGGGGCCACGGTGAAGCTTTCTTT.

This rearrangement joins TRBV11-2 to TRBJ2-7; D possibly corresponds to TRBD1 (6 bases). The V end lost 7 bases, the J end lost 3 bases, and 13 bases lay between the germline ends. Germline V gene sequence: CDR1 SGHAT, CDR2 FQNNGV. CDR3 length equals 13 residues. The CDR3 loop is CASINRDNYEQYF. CDR3 coding DNA: TGTGCCAGCATAAACCGGGACAACTACGAGCAGTACTTC.

The CDR3 bases are TGCGCCAGCAGTGAGAGTGGCGGGACAGGGGGTTGGCATGAGCAGTTCTTC. Translation: CASSESGGTGGWHEQFF. The V call is TRBV10-2, the J call TRBJ2-1; 11 bases are shared with TRBD1. After removal of 2 bases from V and 8 bases from J, the junction contained 11 bases not matched to a gene. The CDR3 is 17 residues long. Germline assignment: CDR1 WSHSY and CDR2 SAAADI.

This CDR3 is CASSSEGRGTDTQYF. Written as DNA, the CDR3 is TGTGCCAGTAGTTCGGAAGGCAGGGGCACAGATACGCAGTATTTT. This chain links TRBV19 with TRBJ2-3; D is possibly TRBD1 (5 bases). Trimming shortened V by 5 bases and J by 1 base, and 13 bases separated the two germline ends. Germline V gives CDR1 LNHDA, CDR2 SQIVND (reference sequence). CDR3 size: 15 residues.

A word on this clone: Other DNA variants within this sample encode the same CDR3. This chain links TRBV19 with TRBJ1-2; 8 bases agree with TRBD1. The CDR3 is made up of 15 amino acids. Trimming at V came to 2 bases and at J to 0 bases, leaving 2 bases not matched to a gene. Germline CDR1 is LNHDA and CDR2 is SQIVND (reference sequence). CDR3 sequence: CASSIRTGSNYGYTF. As DNA, the CDR3 is TGTGCCAGTAGTATAAGGACAGGGTCTAACTATGGCTACACCTTC.

J is TRBJ1-6 and V is TRBV5-4; 9 bases are a match to TRBD1. Trimming removed 0 bases from V and 10 bases from J; junction bases left unmatched: 8. The germline CDR1 and CDR2 sequences are SGHNT and YYREEE (reference sequence). The CDR3 runs 16 residues. CDR3 in amino acids: CASSLAKGQGQSPLHF. In DNA, the CDR3 is TGTGCCAGCAGCTTGGCCAAAGGACAGGGGCAATCACCCCTCCACTTT.